The 8 T cell receptor delta chains given below trace back to one sample, sequenced in a study of γδ T cells in repeated Plasmodium falciparum infection. Bulk repertoires came from Vgamma9/Vdelta2+ or Vdelta2-negative gammadelta T cells flow-sorted from PBMC. TCRdb re-called the multiplex PCR reads via CATT. The sample records 45,000 to 70,000 delta-chain clones, about 1.5% being singletons. The sample comprised gamma-delta T cells from blood. The receptors were gathered from a pool of human donors (malaria-infected and uninfected, not separated).

Regarding this clone: The TCRdb protein comes from a much larger clone and disagrees with this DNA's translation at residue 19, likely due to a read error; the protein given here is derived from the DNA. The J gene was not called, though the V gene is TRDV1; TRDD3, the D gene given by the table, was not confirmed from the DNA. The V gene's germline CDR1 is TSWWSYY and CDR2 QGS. This CDR3 region has 21 residues. CDR3 coding DNA: TGTGCTCTTGGGGAATCACTGTCCTACGGGCCCCTCTGGGGGAGATTCGATAAACACATCTTT. Its translation: CALGESLSYGPLWGRFDKHIF.

This clone was counted between two and nine times. The translation of this DNA and the TCRdb protein of a much larger clone differ at residue 19, probably owing to a read error; the protein shown here is translated from the DNA. This chain joins TRDV1 and TRDJ1; D assignment may be TRDD2 or TRDD3 (8 bases each). No J gene is reported in TCRdb; it was inferred here by comparing the DNA with germline. From germline, CDR1 is TSWWSYY and CDR2 QGS. This CDR3 is built from 26 residues. Trimming took off 3 bases at V and 1 base at J, with 45 bases between the two ends. The CDR3 reads CALGDTTSGSHFLRFKLGASTDKLIF. CDR3 coding DNA: TGTGCTCTTGGGGATACTACTTCGGGGAGCCACTTCCTACGTTTTAAACTGGGGGCCTCCACCGATAAACTCATCTTT.

This clone was seen at least ten times. Other nucleotide sequences from this sample produce the same CDR3. The V and J genes are TRDV1 and TRDJ1, with D maybe TRDD2 (5 bases). Trimming pared 1 base from V and 0 bases from J, leaving 36 bases between. The CDR3 covers 24 residues. The germline CDR1 and CDR2 sequences are TSWWSYY and QGS. CDR3 residues: CALGERGFYPYCGRRGRYTDKLIF. The CDR3 region has the DNA TGTGCTCTTGGGGAACGAGGCTTCTACCCCTACTGCGGGAGACGGGGTAGGTACACCGATAAACTCATCTTT.

Regarding this clone: TCRdb's protein for this DNA is that of a much larger clone and differs from the translation at residue 16, likely a read error; the protein shown is the DNA translation. V gene TRDV2 combines with J gene TRDJ1; D might be TRDD2 (5 bases). In the absence of a J gene in TCRdb, the DNA was matched to germline to assign it here. CDR3 length equals 20 residues. Germline V lookup: CDR1 GEAIGNYY, CDR2 EKD. The chain's CDR3 is CACDTLGQPTVGPYTNKLIF. Written as DNA, the CDR3 is TGTGCCTGTGACACATTAGGCCAGCCTACGGTGGGACCGTACACCAATAAACTCATCTTT.

This clone was detected once. With the J gene uncalled, the V gene is TRDV3. CDR3 size: 9 residues. Germline CDR1 is TVYSNPD and CDR2 is GDNSRS (reference sequence). CDR3 sequence: CAFPRGLTF. The CDR3 coding sequence is TGTGCCTTTCCCCGGGGCCTGACCTTC.

On this clone itself: One base separates it from a far larger clone, so it is likely a read error. In the same sample, other DNA sequences code for this CDR3. The chain combines TRDV1 with TRDJ1, with D hard to call. The germline gives CDR1 TSWWSYY, CDR2 QGS. The CDR3 runs to 13 residues. Written as DNA, the CDR3 is TGTGCTCTTGGAGAACCCCCCAGCGATAAACTCATCTTT. Amino acid sequence: CALGEPPSDKLIF.

This clone was observed a few times. A read error is likely here: a far larger clone is one base away. This sample also contains other DNA sequences that code for the same CDR3. This chain connects TRDV1 to TRDJ1; 9 bases align to TRDD3. The J gene, not given by TCRdb, was assigned here from a germline match of the nucleotide sequence. CDR1 and CDR2 from the germline V gene are TSWWSYY and QGS. This CDR3 has 23 amino acids. After removal of 7 bases from V and 0 bases from J, the junction contained 30 bases not matched to a gene. This CDR3 is CALEVPLGPTKSTGGLNTDKLIF. CDR3 DNA sequence: TGTGCTCTTGAGGTTCCGTTGGGCCCTACAAAATCTACTGGGGGACTAAACACCGATAAACTCATCTTT.

This clone was counted only a few times. TCRdb attributes to this sequence the protein of a much larger clone, which differs from the DNA translation at residue 12; a read error is likely, and the protein displayed is translated from the DNA. The genes are TRDV1 and TRDJ1, with TRDD3 matching 7 bases. Per germline, CDR1 TSWWSYY and CDR2 QGS. The CDR3 sequence is 21 residues long. CDR3 bases: TGTGCTCTTGGGGAACGTCCGAGGTACTGGGGAAGGGTTCGGTACACCGATAAGCTCATCTTT. Translating it yields CALGERPRYWGRVRYTDKLIF.